Below are 32 T cell receptor beta chains sequenced from a single sample in a study of blood T cell repertoires in COVID-19. Assay: immunoSEQ multiplex PCR; the TCRdb copy retains only in-frame clones and omits some. The sample holds 300,000 or so clones, approximately 90% seen once. Sequencing input: peripheral blood. The receptors derive from a woman aged 40 to 49 with acute or convalescent COVID-19.

The chain uses TRBV5-6 and TRBJ1-1, with D maybe TRBD1 (5 bases). From germline, CDR1 is SGHDT and CDR2 YYEEEE. The CDR3 is made up of 15 amino acids. The ends were cut back, 0 bases at V and 3 bases at J, with 12 bases in the middle. The CDR3 sequence: CASSLVGGEDTEAFF. The CDR3 nucleotides are TGTGCCAGCAGCTTGGTGGGAGGGGAGGACACTGAAGCTTTCTTT.

Here the CDR3 DNA reads TGTGCCAGCAGCCGGGACAGGGGGGCTGAAAAACTGTTTTTT. Translation: CASSRDRGAEKLFF. The rearrangement uses TRBV5-4 and TRBJ1-4; TRBD1 agrees at 11 bases. The V gene's germline CDR1 is SGHNT and CDR2 YYREEE (reference sequence). With 4 bases clipped from V and 7 bases from J, the junction kept 3 bases outside the gene matches. This CDR3 is built from 14 residues.

The chain combines TRBV7-2 with TRBJ2-3; 12 bases agree with TRBD2. Germline values: CDR1 SGHTA, CDR2 FQGNSA. The CDR3 is made up of 17 amino acids. V was pared by 1 base and J by 2 bases, with 4 bases of the junction left unmatched. As DNA, the CDR3 is TGTGCCAGCAGCTTAGGGCTAGCGGGGGGGTACACAGATACGCAGTATTTT. This gives the protein CASSLGLAGGYTDTQYF.

This clone was counted a few times. The chain combines TRBV5-1 with TRBJ1-3; D gene ambiguous. Germline V gene data show CDR1 as SGHRS and CDR2 as YFSETQ. Deletions cut 4 bases from V and 0 bases from J, with 20 bases between. This CDR3 is 18 amino acids long. CDR3 residues: CASSRRLATFSSGNTIYF. The CDR3 DNA follows: TGCGCCAGCAGCCGGCGACTAGCTACATTTAGCTCTGGAAACACCATATATTTT.

This clone appeared a single time. The chain couples TRBV6-1 to TRBJ1-5; no definite D call. CDR1 and CDR2 (germline): MNHNS, SASEGT. V gave up 0 bases and J gave up 0 bases, with 9 bases separating them. The CDR3 length is 16 residues. CDR3 loop: CASSEASVYSNQPQHF. The DNA of the CDR3 is TGTGCCAGCAGTGAAGCGTCGGTGTATAGCAATCAGCCCCAGCATTTT.

Only a few counts were recorded for this clone. The chain joins TRBV7-8 to TRBJ1-2, with 11 bases aligning to TRBD1. CDR3 length: 17 amino acids. J was trimmed by 7 bases and V by 7 bases; bases with no gene match: 17. Germline CDR1 SGHVS, CDR2 FQNEAQ. The CDR3 loop is CASTHGQGARVTAGYTF. The CDR3 DNA reads TGTGCCAGCACCCATGGACAGGGGGCGCGGGTAACAGCTGGCTACACCTTC.

The chain uses TRBV5-1 and TRBJ1-4, with 8 bases aligning to TRBD1. The length of the CDR3 is 14 residues. CDR1 SGHRS and CDR2 YFSETQ come from the germline V gene. The trim removed 4 bases at V and 10 bases at J, leaving 9 bases unmatched. CDR3 residues: CASSVGQGAGKLFF. CDR3 in DNA: TGCGCCAGCAGCGTGGGCCAGGGGGCCGGAAAACTGTTTTTT.

The chain is built from TRBV10-2 and TRBJ2-1, with 8 bases aligning to TRBD2. This CDR3 has 15 residues. V dropped 4 bases and J dropped 2; count of bases not matched to a gene: 4. Germline V lookup: CDR1 WSHSY, CDR2 SAAADI. CDR3 nucleotide sequence: TGCGCCAGCAGTGGCGAGCGGGGGCCCTACAATGAGCAGTTCTTC. The encoded protein is CASSGERGPYNEQFF.

This rearrangement joins TRBV24-1 to TRBJ2-3, with TRBD1 identical over 9 bases. The CDR3 is 17 amino acids. Germline CDR1 reads KGHDR; CDR2 reads SFDVKD. V dropped 0 bases and J dropped 2; count of bases not matched to a gene: 5. Here the CDR3 DNA reads TGTGCCACCAGTGATTTGGTGACAGGGGGTTTCACAGATACGCAGTATTTT. It yields the protein CATSDLVTGGFTDTQYF.

The chain couples TRBV29-1 to TRBJ2-1; perhaps TRBD1 as D (5 bases). Germline assignment: CDR1 SQVTM and CDR2 ANQGSEA. This CDR3 has 15 residues. V was trimmed by 6 bases and J by 6 bases, leaving 21 bases between them. CDR3: CSVRERQYVVNEQFF. In nucleotides, the CDR3 is TGCAGCGTGCGTGAGAGACAGTACGTCGTCAATGAGCAGTTCTTC.

This clone was detected once. The chain combines TRBV28 with TRBJ2-2; D possibly corresponds to TRBD1 (5 bases). Germline V gene data show CDR1 as MDHEN and CDR2 as SYDVKM. The CDR3 totals 16 residues. With 4 bases removed from V and 0 bases from J, the gap between germline ends came to 12 bases. CDR3 loop: CASSSPGHPNTGELFF. CDR3 nucleotide sequence: TGTGCCAGCAGTTCCCCCGGACACCCGAACACCGGGGAGCTGTTTTTT. The whole variable domain, remainder taken from reference TRBV28 and TRBJ2-2, is DVKVTQSSRYLVKRTGEKVFLECVQDMDHENMFWYRQDPGLGLRLIYFSYDVKMKEKGDIPEGYSVSREKKERFSLILESASTNQTSMYLCASSSPGHPNTGELFFGEGSRLTVL.

The chain combines TRBV5-1 with TRBJ1-1; D unclear. Deletions cut 3 bases from V and 0 bases from J, with 6 bases between. CDR1 is SGHRS, CDR2 YFSETQ, per germline. The CDR3 covers 13 residues. The DNA for the CDR3 is TGCGCCAGCAGCTCCCCATTGAACACTGAAGCTTTCTTT. The encoded protein is CASSSPLNTEAFF.

This rearrangement joins TRBV18 to TRBJ1-2, with TRBD1 identical over 10 bases. Germline V gene data show CDR1 as KGHSH and CDR2 as LQKENI. The CDR3 runs 14 residues. V was pared by 5 bases and J by 2 bases, with 2 bases of the junction left unmatched. In DNA form, the CDR3 reads TGTGCCAGCTCAGACAGGGGGCAAAACTATGGCTACACCTTC. It codes for CASSDRGQNYGYTF.

This clone was observed once. The CDR3 DNA follows: TGTGCCAGCAGCTTTAGTTCACTAGCGGGGTACAATGAGCAGTTCTTC. Amino acids: CASSFSSLAGYNEQFF. The chain uses TRBV5-8 and TRBJ2-1; TRBD2 agrees at 10 bases. Trimming at V came to 2 bases and at J to 4 bases, leaving 6 bases not matched to a gene. Germline V gives CDR1 SGHTS, CDR2 YDEGEE. The CDR3 spans 16 residues.

This chain uses TRBV6-5 with TRBJ1-5, with TRBD1 as a possible D gene (6 bases). Germline-derived CDR1 and CDR2 are MNHEY and SVGAGI. The CDR3 contains 13 residues. The V end was cut by 8 bases, the J end by 2 bases, with 10 bases between. The DNA of the CDR3 is TGTGCCAGCGAACAGGGTGGCAATCAGCCCCAGCATTTT. Its translation: CASEQGGNQPQHF.

The V and J genes are TRBV14 and TRBJ1-1; D remains ambiguous. Germline values: CDR1 SGHDN, CDR2 FVKESK. V lost 4 bases and J lost 4, with 13 bases in between. The CDR3 consists of 14 residues. This CDR3 reads CASSPLLRGTEAFF. Written as DNA, the CDR3 is TGTGCCAGCAGCCCCCTGCTGCGGGGCACTGAAGCTTTCTTT. The full variable domain, rest sourced from reference TRBV14 and TRBJ1-1, is EAGVTQFPSHSVIEKGQTVTLRCDPISGHDNLYWYRRVMGKEIKFLLHFVKESKQDESGMPNNRFLAERTGGTYSTLKVQPAELEDSGVYFCASSPLLRGTEAFFGQGTRLTVV.

This chain connects TRBV30 to TRBJ1-6, with D tentatively TRBD1 (5 bases). Trimming cost V 1 base and J 4 bases, with 5 bases left between them. The germline CDR1 and CDR2 sequences are GTSNPN and SVGIG (reference sequence). CDR3 length: 13 residues. The DNA of the CDR3 is TGTGCCTGGAGTGGACAGTATAATTCACCCCTCCACTTT. Its translation: CAWSGQYNSPLHF.

Only a few counts were recorded for this clone. This rearrangement joins TRBV2 to TRBJ1-5; D may be TRBD1 (5 bases). Germline V lookup: CDR1 SNHLY, CDR2 FYNNEI. V lost 7 bases to trimming and J lost 5 bases, with 21 bases between them. This CDR3 has 16 amino acids. The CDR3 spells CASTPGRDKGDQPQHF. CDR3 nucleotide sequence: TGTGCCAGCACCCCAGGCAGGGATAAAGGGGATCAGCCCCAGCATTTT.

V gene TRBV6-6 combines with J gene TRBJ1-5; D gene unclear. V was trimmed by 6 bases and J by 8 bases, leaving 8 bases between them. The CDR3 consists of 11 residues. The V gene's germline CDR1 is MNHNY and CDR2 SVGAGI (reference sequence). The CDR3 is CASSEMEPQHF. The CDR3 DNA is TGTGCCAGCAGCGAGATGGAGCCCCAGCATTTT.

The chain links TRBV30 to TRBJ1-1; D is perhaps TRBD1 (5 bases). The CDR3 has 13 residues. Germline V gene sequence: CDR1 GTSNPN, CDR2 SVGIG (reference sequence). Trimming shortened V by 5 bases and J by 0 bases, and 10 bases separated the two germline ends. CDR3 in amino acids: CAWDQGLNTEAFF. The CDR3 DNA reads TGTGCCTGGGACCAGGGATTGAACACTGAAGCTTTCTTT. Full variable domain (remainder filled in from reference TRBV30 and TRBJ1-1): SQTIHQWPATLVQPVGSPLSLECTVEGTSNPNLYWYRQAAGRGLQLLFYSVGIGQISSEVPQNLSASRPQDRQFILSSKKLLLSDSGFYLCAWDQGLNTEAFFGQGTRLTVV.

The DNA for the CDR3 is TGTGCCAGCAGCTTGGGGGAGCGGGGACATTCTACTAGCACAGATACGCAGTATTTT. Its translation is CASSLGERGHSTSTDTQYF. The chain employs TRBV5-5 and TRBJ2-3; a possible D gene is TRBD2 (7 bases). CDR3 size: 19 residues. Trimming left V 0 bases short and J 0 bases short, with 20 bases between. Germline-derived CDR1 and CDR2 are SGHKS and YYEKEE (reference sequence).

The chain carries TRBV6-5 and TRBJ1-3; no firm D call. The ends were cut back, 9 bases at V and 4 bases at J, with 7 bases in the middle. Germline V gene data show CDR1 as MNHEY and CDR2 as SVGAGI. This CDR3 is built from 11 residues. The CDR3 sequence: CASNSGNTIYF. The CDR3 region has the DNA TGTGCCAGTAATTCCGGAAACACCATATATTTT.

The J gene is TRBJ2-5, the V gene TRBV9, with 7 bases lining up with TRBD2. Germline V CDR1 and CDR2: SGDLS, YYNGEE. V was pared by 4 bases and J by 1 base, with 4 bases of the junction left unmatched. This CDR3 contains 14 residues. The CDR3 DNA is TGTGCCAGCAGCCCCAGCGGGGCCCAAGAGACCCAGTACTTC. Its protein is CASSPSGAQETQYF.

The chain links TRBV27 to TRBJ1-2; TRBD1 matches 7 bases. Germline V CDR1 and CDR2: MNHEY, SMNVEV (reference sequence). Unmatched junction bases numbered 10, after V lost 5 bases and J lost 4 bases. The CDR3 consists of 15 residues. The CDR3 sequence: CASSPGTGAAYGYTF. CDR3 nucleotides: TGTGCCAGCAGTCCCGGTACAGGGGCAGCCTATGGCTACACCTTC.

CDR3 residues: CASSESGGTDTQYF. In nucleotides, the CDR3 is TGTGCCAGCAGTGAAAGCGGGGGCACAGATACGCAGTATTTT. The chain carries TRBV2 and TRBJ2-3, with 7 positions matching TRBD2. J was trimmed by 1 base and V by 2 bases; bases with no gene match: 0. The CDR3 has 14 amino acids. CDR1 is SNHLY and CDR2 is FYNNEI in the germline V gene.

The V and J genes are TRBV19 and TRBJ1-1; TRBD1 matches 10 bases. The CDR3 runs 18 residues. With V trimmed by 4 bases and J by 4 bases, 15 bases remained unmatched. Per germline, CDR1 LNHDA and CDR2 SQIVND (reference sequence). Here the CDR3 reads CASSKGAGTGVSGTEAFF. CDR3 nucleotides: TGTGCCAGTAGTAAGGGGGCCGGGACAGGGGTCTCTGGCACTGAAGCTTTCTTT.

The V and J genes are TRBV19 and TRBJ2-2; D is possibly TRBD2 (6 bases). Trimming took off 4 bases at V and 2 bases at J, with 14 bases between the two ends. The germline V gene has CDR1 LNHDA and CDR2 SQIVND (reference sequence). This CDR3 is 16 amino acids long. This CDR3 reads CASSTFRLGNTGELFF. The CDR3 DNA is TGTGCCAGTAGTACCTTCAGACTAGGCAACACCGGGGAGCTGTTTTTT.

Details on this clone: Other nucleotide sequences in the sample specify the same CDR3. The chain recombines TRBV12-3 or TRBV12-4 with TRBJ1-2; a possible D gene is TRBD1 (5 bases). Between the trimmed V and J ends, which lost 3 bases and 3 bases, there was a span of 8 bases. This CDR3 contains 13 residues. The CDR3 coding sequence is TGTGCCAGCAGTTTCGGCAGGGACTATGGCTACACCTTC. Translation gives CASSFGRDYGYTF.

V is TRBV9 and J is TRBJ1-4; TRBD1 matches 7 bases. CDR3 size: 16 residues. CDR1 and CDR2 (germline): SGDLS, YYNGEE. V trimming: 4 bases; J trimming: 0 bases; junction bases outside the gene matches: 6. The CDR3 loop reads CASSLRTGATNEKLFF. The CDR3 DNA reads as TGTGCCAGCAGCCTCCGGACAGGAGCAACTAATGAAAAACTGTTTTTT.

V gene TRBV3-1 (or the pseudogene TRBV3-2) combines with J gene TRBJ2-3, with TRBD1 as a possible D gene (5 bases). Germline V gene lookup returns CDR1 LGHDT and CDR2 YNNKEL (reference sequence). The V end was cut by 6 bases, the J end by 2 bases, with 15 bases between. This CDR3 has 15 residues. The DNA of the CDR3 is TGTGCCAGCAGACCTTCAGGGTTGGACACAGATACGCAGTATTTT. Translated: CASRPSGLDTDTQYF.

The V and J genes are TRBV10-3 and TRBJ1-3, with D hard to call. Between the trimmed V and J ends, which lost 10 bases and 8 bases, there was a span of 24 bases. CDR1 and CDR2 from the germline V gene are ENHRY and SYGVKD. The CDR3 sequence is 15 residues long. For the CDR3, the DNA is TGTGCCAGCGCTCCGCTACCGCCCGGTCGGGACACCATATATTTT. Translated: CASAPLPPGRDTIYF.

This clone was seen a few times. Other DNA variants within this sample encode the same CDR3. The chain carries TRBV4-1 and TRBJ1-2, with 9 bases that match TRBD1. The V gene end was trimmed by 1 base and the J gene end by 1 base; junction bases not matched to a gene: 1. The CDR3 sequence is 15 residues long. Germline V lookup: CDR1 MGHRA, CDR2 YSYEKL. CDR3 protein: CASSQGTGDNYGYTF. CDR3 sequence (DNA): TGCGCCAGCAGCCAAGGGACAGGGGATAACTATGGCTACACCTTC.